The T cell receptor beta chain described here comes from a study of CD8 T cells in ankylosing spondylitis. Study outcomes and limitations: It appeared that ankylosing spondylitis blood was characterized by a TCR beta motif of roughly 8 highly homologous variants. Enrichment of disease-linked clones was reportedly significant in matched ankylosing spondylitis synovial fluid. CD8+ cells made up the disease-linked clones, which were relatively rare in peripheral blood.

This clonotype was seen repeatedly, ten times or more. Its antigen is undetermined. V lost 7 bases and J lost 2, with 11 bases in between. The CDR3 is 13 amino acids. TCRdb passed the 5' RACE reads through MiXCR, listing each CDR3 protein once. The top ten clones hold approximately 4.8% of a sample with 80,000 to 100,000 distinct CDR3 sequences, about 8.1% of them seen once. This sequence originates from a male donor with ankylosing spondylitis or in good health (not recorded which). What was sequenced was blood, either unsorted or a sorted T cell fraction (not recorded which). The V call is TRBV12-3 or TRBV12-4, the J call TRBJ2-5; D uncertain. CDR3 in DNA: TGTGCCAGCATTGCAAGGAATCAAGAGACCCAGTACTTC. The encoded protein is CASIARNQETQYF.